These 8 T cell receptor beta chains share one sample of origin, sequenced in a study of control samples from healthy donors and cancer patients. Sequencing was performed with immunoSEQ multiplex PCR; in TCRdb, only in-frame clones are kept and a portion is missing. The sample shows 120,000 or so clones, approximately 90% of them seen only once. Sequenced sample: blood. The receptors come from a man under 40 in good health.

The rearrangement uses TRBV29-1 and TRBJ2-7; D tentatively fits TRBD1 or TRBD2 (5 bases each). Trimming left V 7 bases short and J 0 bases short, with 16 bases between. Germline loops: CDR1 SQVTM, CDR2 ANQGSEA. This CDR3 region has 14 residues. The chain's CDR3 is CSAARDRASYEQYF. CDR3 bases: TGCAGCGCTGCGAGGGACCGCGCCTCCTACGAGCAGTACTTC.

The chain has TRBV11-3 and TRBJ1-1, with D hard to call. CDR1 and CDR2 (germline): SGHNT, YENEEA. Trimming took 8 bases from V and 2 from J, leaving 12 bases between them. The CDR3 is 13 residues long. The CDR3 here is CASGGGINTEAFF. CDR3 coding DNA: TGTGCCAGCGGCGGAGGAATAAACACTGAAGCTTTCTTT.

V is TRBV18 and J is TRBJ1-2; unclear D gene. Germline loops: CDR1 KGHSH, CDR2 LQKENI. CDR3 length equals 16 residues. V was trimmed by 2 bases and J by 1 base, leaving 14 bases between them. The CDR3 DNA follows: TGTGCCAGCTCACCAACGGACGGAGCCTTTAACTATGGCTACACCTTC. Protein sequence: CASSPTDGAFNYGYTF.

The CDR3 coding sequence is TGTGCCTGGAGGCCCCAGTGGGGGAACTATGGCTACACCTTC. It translates to CAWRPQWGNYGYTF. The gene calls are TRBV30 and TRBJ1-2, with TRBD1 as a possible D gene (5 bases). There are 14 residues in the CDR3. Trimming cost V 3 bases and J 2 bases, with 13 bases left between them. The germline V gene encodes CDR1 GTSNPN and CDR2 SVGIG (reference sequence).

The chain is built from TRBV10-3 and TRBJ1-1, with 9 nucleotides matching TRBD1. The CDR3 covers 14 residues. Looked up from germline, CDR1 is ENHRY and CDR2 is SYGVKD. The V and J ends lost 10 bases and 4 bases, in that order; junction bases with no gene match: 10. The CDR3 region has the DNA TGTGCCACGGATCCGGGACAGGGCGCCACTGAAGCTTTCTTT. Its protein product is CATDPGQGATEAFF.

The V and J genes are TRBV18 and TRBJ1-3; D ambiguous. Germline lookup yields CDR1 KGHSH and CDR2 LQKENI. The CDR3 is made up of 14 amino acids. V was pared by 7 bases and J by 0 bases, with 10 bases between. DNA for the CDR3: TGTGCCAGCTACGGGGAAAGCTCTGGAAACACCATATATTTT. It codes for CASYGESSGNTIYF.

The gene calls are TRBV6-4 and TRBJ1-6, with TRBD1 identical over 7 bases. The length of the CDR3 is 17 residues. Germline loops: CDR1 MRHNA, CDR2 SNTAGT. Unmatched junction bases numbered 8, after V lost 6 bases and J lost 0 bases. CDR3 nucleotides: TGTGCCAGCAGGCCCAGGGCAGGGGGCTCCTATAATTCACCCCTCCACTTT. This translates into CASRPRAGGSYNSPLHF.

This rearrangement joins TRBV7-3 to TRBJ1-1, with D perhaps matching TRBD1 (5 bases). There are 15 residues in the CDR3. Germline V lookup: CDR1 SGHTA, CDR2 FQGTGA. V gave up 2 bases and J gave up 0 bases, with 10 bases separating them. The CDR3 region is CASSLGLGLNTEAFF. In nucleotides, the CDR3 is TGTGCCAGCAGCTTAGGCTTGGGACTGAACACTGAAGCTTTCTTT.